This T cell receptor beta chain was captured by sequencing in a study of cytomegalovirus exposure and HLA in healthy donors. This clone occurred once. The length of the CDR3 is 15 residues. V was clipped by 1 base and J by 3 bases; unmatched bases: 6. Germline V gives CDR1 SGHTS, CDR2 YDEGEE. The PCR had 60 Vbeta and 13 Jbeta primers. TCRdb's table, derived via immunoSEQ multiplex PCR, lists solely in-frame clones and lacks some. The table shows 100,000 to 150,000 clones, with about two thirds occurring only once. Sequenced input: PBMCs. This TCR was sampled from a man aged 30 to 39 in good health and CMV-seronegative. This chain links TRBV5-8 with TRBJ1-2; 7 nucleotides agree with TRBD1. The CDR3 nucleotides read TGTGCCAGCAGCTTGTGGTTGGACAGGTACTATGGCTACACCTTC. This translates into CASSLWLDRYYGYTF.